These 20 T cell receptor beta chains share one sample of origin, sequenced in a study of T-cell memory formation after mild COVID-19. MiXCR, run by TCRdb on the 5' RACE reads, gives a single entry per CDR3 protein. The sample holds 85,000 to 130,000 distinct CDR3 sequences, roughly 10% seen once. Sequencing was done on a sample of PBMCs or a T cell subset sorted from them (not recorded which). The source of these receptors is a young man who had mild COVID-19 (a few samples of this study predate the infection). Cell type and time point are not known.

This clonotype was counted only a few times. This chain connects TRBV20-1 to TRBJ1-1, with 7 bases identical to TRBD1. Germline V lookup: CDR1 DFQATT, CDR2 SNEGSKA (reference sequence). CDR3 length: 14 residues. The J segment lost 4 bases and the V segment lost 3 bases, leaving 8 bases of the junction unmatched. CDR3 sequence: CSARPLTGTTEAFF. The CDR3 DNA is TGCAGTGCTAGGCCCTTGACAGGGACCACTGAAGCTTTCTTT.

The chain recombines TRBV7-9 with TRBJ2-2; 7 nucleotides line up with TRBD1. The length of the CDR3 is 16 residues. Germline CDR1 and CDR2: SEHNR and FQNEAQ (reference sequence). The ends lost 2 bases at V and 1 base at J; junction bases unmatched: 4. The CDR3 loop reads CASSLYRTGNTGELFF. The CDR3 region has the DNA TGTGCCAGCAGCTTATACAGGACAGGGAACACCGGGGAGCTGTTTTTT.

The J gene is TRBJ1-1, the V gene TRBV7-2; unclear D gene. Germline V gene data show CDR1 as SGHTA and CDR2 as FQGNSA. This CDR3 has 16 residues. Trimming left V 2 bases short and J 4 bases short, with 17 bases between. The CDR3 DNA follows: TGTGCCAGCAGCTTACAAGTTGGAGTGGGGAGCACTGAAGCTTTCTTT. Protein product: CASSLQVGVGSTEAFF.

There are many counts of this clonotype. This sequence joins TRBV7-9 and TRBJ1-5, with a tentative D call TRBD1 (5 bases). The CDR3 has 15 residues. Germline V gene sequence: CDR1 SEHNR, CDR2 FQNEAQ (reference sequence). V lost 6 bases, J lost 5 bases, and 17 bases lay in between. This chain's CDR3 is CASSSPGKGDQPQHF. In nucleotides, the CDR3 is TGTGCCAGCAGTTCCCCGGGGAAAGGGGATCAGCCCCAGCATTTT.

The chain joins TRBV12-3 or TRBV12-4 to TRBJ1-1; maybe TRBD1 (5 bases). V was trimmed by 6 bases and J by 4 bases, leaving 24 bases between them. The CDR3 is 17 residues long. The CDR3 bases are TGTGCCAGCAGCCTCGAACCCGGGACGCAGACCCCCACTGAAGCTTTCTTT. It yields the protein CASSLEPGTQTPTEAFF.

The chain joins TRBV7-2 to TRBJ2-7; 8 nucleotides match TRBD1. V shed 6 bases, J shed 3 bases, and the junction held 7 bases outside the gene matches. Germline CDR1 and CDR2: SGHTA and FQGNSA. CDR3 length: 14 residues. CDR3 in DNA: TGTGCCAGCAGTTTTGTCACAGGGGGCTACGAGCAGTACTTC. It yields the protein CASSFVTGGYEQYF.

The V gene is TRBV4-2, the J gene TRBJ2-7; TRBD2 matches at 10 bases. The CDR3 contains 18 residues. V shed 1 base and J 0 bases; nucleotides not matched to a gene: 9. Germline-derived CDR1 and CDR2 are LGHNA and YNFKEQ. DNA of the CDR3: TGTGCCAGCAGCCAAGCCGTCGGACTAGCGGCAGTCTCCTACGAGCAGTACTTC. The encoded protein is CASSQAVGLAAVSYEQYF.

This clonotype is medium-sized in the sample. The V call is TRBV20-1, the J call TRBJ2-7; 14 bases are a match to TRBD2. V was clipped by 5 bases and J by 5 bases; unmatched bases: 11. From germline, CDR1 is DFQATT and CDR2 SNEGSKA (reference sequence). The CDR3 has 16 amino acids. CDR3 nucleotides: TGCAGTGCTTCGACTAGCGGGGGGGCCGGTTTTAACGAGCAGTACTTC. Translating it yields CSASTSGGAGFNEQYF.

This clonotype was picked up a small number of times. The chain is built from TRBV7-9 and TRBJ2-1, with TRBD1 matching 9 bases. Germline loops: CDR1 SEHNR, CDR2 FQNEAQ (reference sequence). V lost 5 bases to trimming and J lost 7 bases; unmatched junction nucleotides: 18. The CDR3 runs 18 residues. The CDR3 nucleotides are TGTGCCAGCAGCATCCTACCGGGGAGGGGACAGGGAGGGAATGAGCAGTTCTTC. As protein: CASSILPGRGQGGNEQFF.

The chain employs TRBV27 and TRBJ2-6; D unresolved. V lost 3 bases and J lost 4, with 7 bases in between. Germline V gene sequence: CDR1 MNHEY, CDR2 SMNVEV (reference sequence). The CDR3 contains 14 residues. The CDR3 spells CASSFTAGANVLTF. CDR3 sequence (DNA): TGTGCCAGCAGTTTTACGGCCGGGGCCAACGTCCTGACTTTC.

This chain links TRBV7-9 with TRBJ2-3; the match to TRBD2 covers 7 bases. Germline CDR1 SEHNR, CDR2 FQNEAQ (reference sequence). This CDR3 has 16 amino acids. The V gene end was trimmed by 1 base and the J gene end by 2 bases; junction bases not matched to a gene: 6. The CDR3, as DNA: TGTGCCAGCAGCTTAGTGGCTAGCGGATACACAGATACGCAGTATTTT. As protein: CASSLVASGYTDTQYF.

V gene TRBV6-2 or TRBV6-3 combines with J gene TRBJ1-1; D is possibly TRBD1 (5 bases). CDR1 is MNHEY, CDR2 SVGEGT, per germline. Trimming shortened V by 5 bases and J by 8 bases, and 18 bases separated the two germline ends. The CDR3 loop spans 14 amino acids. The CDR3 sequence is CASSIPSAGGEAFF. The CDR3 region has the DNA TGTGCCAGCAGTATCCCCTCTGCCGGGGGAGAAGCTTTCTTT.

Only a few counts were recorded for this clonotype. This chain joins TRBV4-3 and TRBJ2-2; no definite D call. Deletions cut 1 base from V and 5 bases from J, with 8 bases between. Per germline, CDR1 LGHNA and CDR2 YSLEER. The CDR3 loop spans 14 amino acids. CDR3 in amino acids: CASSQGPRTGELFF. The CDR3 coding sequence is TGCGCCAGCAGCCAAGGACCCAGGACCGGGGAGCTGTTTTTT.

This rearrangement joins TRBV5-1 to TRBJ2-1, with D possibly being TRBD2 (5 bases). V lost 0 bases, J lost 10 bases, and 8 bases lay in between. CDR3 size: 12 residues. Looked up from germline, CDR1 is SGHRS and CDR2 is YFSETQ. CDR3 nucleotides: TGCGCCAGCAGCTTGGGAGCGGCAGAGCAGTTCTTC. Translating it yields CASSLGAAEQFF. Using reference TRBV5-1 and TRBJ2-1 for the parts outside the CDR3, the full variable domain is KAGVTQTPRYLIKTRGQQVTLSCSPISGHRSVSWYQQTPGQGLQFLFEYFSETQRNKGNFPGRFSGRQFSNSRSEMNVSTLELGDSALYLCASSLGAAEQFFGPGTRLTVL.

This clonotype was found a few times. The rearrangement uses TRBV7-9 and TRBJ1-4; D ambiguous. The V and J ends lost 1 base and 14 bases respectively, with 11 bases between them. CDR3 length: 12 amino acids. The germline V gene has CDR1 SEHNR and CDR2 FQNEAQ (reference sequence). The CDR3 reads CASSLGHSWLFF. CDR3 DNA: TGTGCCAGCAGCTTAGGGCATTCTTGGCTGTTTTTT.

The sample holds many counts of this clonotype. The chain combines TRBV5-6 with TRBJ2-3; 11 bases are a match to TRBD2. This CDR3 contains 16 residues. The V and J ends lost 0 bases and 4 bases, in that order; junction bases with no gene match: 4. The germline CDR1 and CDR2 sequences are SGHDT and YYEEEE. The DNA for the CDR3 is TGTGCCAGCAGCTTGGAGGTAGCGGGGGGGCCAGATACGCAGTATTTT. It is translated as CASSLEVAGGPDTQYF.

This clonotype was seen a handful of times. The V call is TRBV13, the J call TRBJ1-1, with D tentatively TRBD1 (6 bases). The CDR3 is 14 residues long. Germline loops: CDR1 PRHDT, CDR2 FYEKMQ (reference sequence). Trimming stripped 3 bases from V and 3 bases from J, with 11 bases between. The CDR3 loop is CASSFPGADTEAFF. The CDR3, as DNA: TGTGCCAGCAGCTTTCCGGGGGCGGACACTGAAGCTTTCTTT.

V usage is TRBV7-2 and J usage is TRBJ1-5; 7 bases line up with TRBD1. CDR1 SGHTA and CDR2 FQGNSA come from the germline V gene. V lost 4 bases to trimming and J lost 1 base; unmatched junction nucleotides: 7. The CDR3 has 16 amino acids. The CDR3 coding sequence is TGTGCCAGCAGCTCCTGGGACAGTAGAAGCAATCAGCCCCAGCATTTT. This sequence encodes CASSSWDSRSNQPQHF.

This chain connects TRBV7-9 to TRBJ2-2; TRBD2 matches at 7 bases. This CDR3 region has 17 residues. Germline CDR1 is SEHNR and CDR2 is FQNEAQ (reference sequence). The V gene end was trimmed by 5 bases and the J gene end by 0 bases; junction bases not matched to a gene: 9. In nucleotides, the CDR3 is TGTGCCAGCAGCATGTTCGGGGGGAAGTCGAACACCGGGGAGCTGTTTTTT. Encoded protein: CASSMFGGKSNTGELFF.

This chain links TRBV29-1 with TRBJ2-7, with D perhaps being TRBD1 or TRBD2 (6 bases each). Germline V gene data show CDR1 as SQVTM and CDR2 as ANQGSEA. V was clipped by 4 bases and J by 6 bases, with 13 bases between them. The CDR3 consists of 12 residues. The CDR3 is CSVGGGGSEQYF. The CDR3 region has the DNA TGCAGCGTTGGAGGGGGAGGCAGCGAGCAGTACTTC.